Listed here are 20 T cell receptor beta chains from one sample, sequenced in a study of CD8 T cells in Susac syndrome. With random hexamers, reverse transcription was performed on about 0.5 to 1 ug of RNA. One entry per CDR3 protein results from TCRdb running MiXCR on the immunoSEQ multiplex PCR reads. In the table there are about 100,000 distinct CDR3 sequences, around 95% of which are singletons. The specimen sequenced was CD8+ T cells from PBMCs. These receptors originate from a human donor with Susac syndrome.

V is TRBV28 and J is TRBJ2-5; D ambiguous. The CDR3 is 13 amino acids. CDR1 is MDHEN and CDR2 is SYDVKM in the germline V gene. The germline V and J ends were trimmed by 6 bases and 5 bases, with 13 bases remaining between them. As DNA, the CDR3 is TGTGCCAGCAGCGGATGGCCTTCGGAGACCCAGTACTTC. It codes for CASSGWPSETQYF.

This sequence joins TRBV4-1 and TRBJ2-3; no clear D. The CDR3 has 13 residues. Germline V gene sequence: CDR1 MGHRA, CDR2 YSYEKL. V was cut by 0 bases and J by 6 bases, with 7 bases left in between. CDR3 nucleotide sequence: TGCGCCAGCAGCCAAGATGGGCGGGATACGCAGTATTTT. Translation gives CASSQDGRDTQYF.

For the CDR3, the DNA is TGCAGCGTTGAAATCCCGACAGTCTATAACTACGAGCAGTACTTC. Translation gives CSVEIPTVYNYEQYF. The chain links TRBV29-1 to TRBJ2-7; D is possibly TRBD1 (5 bases). V lost 2 bases and J 3 bases, leaving 17 bases between the germline ends. This CDR3 region has 15 residues. The V gene's germline CDR1 is SQVTM and CDR2 ANQGSEA.

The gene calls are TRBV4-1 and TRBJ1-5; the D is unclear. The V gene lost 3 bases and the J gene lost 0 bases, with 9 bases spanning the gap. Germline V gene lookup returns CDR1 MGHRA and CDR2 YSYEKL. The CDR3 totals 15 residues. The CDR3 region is CASSQAEHSNQPQHF. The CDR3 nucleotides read TGCGCCAGCAGCCAGGCCGAACATAGCAATCAGCCCCAGCATTTT.

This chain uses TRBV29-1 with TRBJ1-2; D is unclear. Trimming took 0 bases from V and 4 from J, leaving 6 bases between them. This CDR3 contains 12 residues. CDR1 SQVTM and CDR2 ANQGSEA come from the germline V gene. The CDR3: CSVEEVGYGYTF. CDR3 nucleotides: TGCAGCGTTGAAGAAGTGGGCTATGGCTACACCTTC.

CDR3 bases: TGCAGCGTTGAATCTTCCCAATCCTATGGCTACACCTTC. Translating it yields CSVESSQSYGYTF. The gene calls are TRBV29-1 and TRBJ1-2; D uncertain. Trimming removed 2 bases at V and 4 bases at J, with 11 bases between. CDR1 and CDR2 (germline): SQVTM, ANQGSEA. This CDR3 is built from 13 residues.

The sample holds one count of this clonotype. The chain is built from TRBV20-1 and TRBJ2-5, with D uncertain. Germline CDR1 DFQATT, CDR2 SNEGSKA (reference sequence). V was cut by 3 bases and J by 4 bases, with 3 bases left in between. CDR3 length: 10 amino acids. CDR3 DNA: TGCAGTGCTAGGCGAGAGACCCAGTACTTC. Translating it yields CSARRETQYF.

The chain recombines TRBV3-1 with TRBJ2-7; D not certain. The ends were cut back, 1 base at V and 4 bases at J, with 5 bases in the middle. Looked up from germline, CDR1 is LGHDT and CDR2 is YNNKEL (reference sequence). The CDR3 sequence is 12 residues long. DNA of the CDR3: TGTGCCAGCAGCCAAGCTCTGTACGAGCAGTACTTC. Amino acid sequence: CASSQALYEQYF.

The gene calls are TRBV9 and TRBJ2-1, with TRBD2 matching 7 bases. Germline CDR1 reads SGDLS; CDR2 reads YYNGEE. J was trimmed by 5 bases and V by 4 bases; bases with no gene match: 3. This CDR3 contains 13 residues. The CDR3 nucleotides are TGTGCCAGCAGCACTAGCGTTCACAATGAGCAGTTCTTC. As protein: CASSTSVHNEQFF.

CDR3 DNA sequence: TGCGCCAGCAGCCAGAGACTAGCGGGAGATACTAGCACAGATACGCAGTATTTT. This translates into CASSQRLAGDTSTDTQYF. The chain recombines TRBV4-1 with TRBJ2-3, with 12 bases that match TRBD2. The CDR3 has 18 amino acids. Germline-derived CDR1 and CDR2 are MGHRA and YSYEKL. The V and J ends lost 3 bases and 0 bases, in that order; junction bases with no gene match: 7.

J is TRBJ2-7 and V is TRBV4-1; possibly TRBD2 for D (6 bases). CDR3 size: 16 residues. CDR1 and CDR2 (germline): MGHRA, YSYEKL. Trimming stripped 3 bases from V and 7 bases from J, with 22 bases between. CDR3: CASSHVGRTLQREQYF. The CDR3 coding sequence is TGCGCCAGCAGCCACGTAGGGAGGACCTTACAGAGAGAGCAGTACTTC.

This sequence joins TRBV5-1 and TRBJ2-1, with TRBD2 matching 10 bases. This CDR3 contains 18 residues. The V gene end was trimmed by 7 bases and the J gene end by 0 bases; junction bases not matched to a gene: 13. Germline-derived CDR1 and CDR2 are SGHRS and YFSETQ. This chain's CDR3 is CASADSGRAFSSYNEQFF. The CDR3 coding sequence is TGCGCCAGCGCAGACAGCGGGAGGGCCTTTAGCTCCTACAATGAGCAGTTCTTC.

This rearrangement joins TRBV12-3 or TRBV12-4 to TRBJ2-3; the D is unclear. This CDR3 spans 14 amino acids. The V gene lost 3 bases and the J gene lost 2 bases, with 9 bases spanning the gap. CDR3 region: CASSLAAATDTQYF. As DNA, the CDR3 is TGTGCCAGCAGTTTGGCGGCGGCCACAGATACGCAGTATTTT.

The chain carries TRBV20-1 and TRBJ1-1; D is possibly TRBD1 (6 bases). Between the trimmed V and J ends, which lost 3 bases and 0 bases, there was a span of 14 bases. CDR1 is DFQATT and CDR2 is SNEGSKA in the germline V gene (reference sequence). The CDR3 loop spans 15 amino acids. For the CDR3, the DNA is TGCAGTGCTAGTCCCCAGGGGAGGATGAACACTGAAGCTTTCTTT. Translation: CSASPQGRMNTEAFF.

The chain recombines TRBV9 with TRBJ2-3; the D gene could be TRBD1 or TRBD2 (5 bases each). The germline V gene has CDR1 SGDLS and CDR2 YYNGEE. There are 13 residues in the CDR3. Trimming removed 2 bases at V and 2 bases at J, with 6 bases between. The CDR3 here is CASSVGVTDTQYF. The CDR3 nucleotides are TGTGCCAGCAGCGTGGGGGTCACAGATACGCAGTATTTT.

This CDR3 is CASSLGDSPLHF. The CDR3 coding sequence is TGTGCCAGCAGTTTGGGGGATTCACCCCTCCACTTT. V gene TRBV27 combines with J gene TRBJ1-6; possibly TRBD1 for D (5 bases). This CDR3 contains 12 residues. Germline CDR1 and CDR2: MNHEY and SMNVEV (reference sequence). V shed 3 bases and J shed 8 bases, with 5 bases lying between them.

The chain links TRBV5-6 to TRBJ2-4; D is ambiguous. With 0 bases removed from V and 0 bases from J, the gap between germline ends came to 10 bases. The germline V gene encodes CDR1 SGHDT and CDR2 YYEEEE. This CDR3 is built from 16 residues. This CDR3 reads CASSLGGSLAKNIQYF. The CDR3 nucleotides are TGTGCCAGCAGCTTGGGGGGAAGCCTAGCCAAAAACATTCAGTACTTC.

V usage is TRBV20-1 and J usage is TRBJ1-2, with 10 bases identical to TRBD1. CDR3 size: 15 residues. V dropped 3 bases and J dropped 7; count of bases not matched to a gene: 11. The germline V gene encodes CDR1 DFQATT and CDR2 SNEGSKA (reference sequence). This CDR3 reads CSASLGQGVFGGYTF. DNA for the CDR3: TGCAGTGCTAGCTTAGGACAGGGGGTTTTCGGTGGCTACACCTTC.

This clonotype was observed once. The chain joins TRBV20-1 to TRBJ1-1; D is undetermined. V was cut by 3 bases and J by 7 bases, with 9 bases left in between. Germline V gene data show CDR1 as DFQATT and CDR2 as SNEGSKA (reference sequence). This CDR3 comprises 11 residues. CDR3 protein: CSASGPYEAFF. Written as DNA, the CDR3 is TGCAGTGCTAGTGGACCTTATGAAGCTTTCTTT.

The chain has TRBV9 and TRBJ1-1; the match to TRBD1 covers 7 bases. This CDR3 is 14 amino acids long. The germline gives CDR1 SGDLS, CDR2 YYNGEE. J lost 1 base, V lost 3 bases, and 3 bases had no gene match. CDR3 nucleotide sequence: TGTGCCAGCAGCGGAACAGGGGAGAACACTGAAGCTTTCTTT. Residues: CASSGTGENTEAFF. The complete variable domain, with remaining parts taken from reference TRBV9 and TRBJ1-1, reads DSGVTQTPKHLITATGQRVTLRCSPRSGDLSVYWYQQSLDQGLQFLIQYYNGEERAKGNILERFSAQQFPDLHSELNLSSLELGDSALYFCASSGTGENTEAFFGQGTRLTVV.